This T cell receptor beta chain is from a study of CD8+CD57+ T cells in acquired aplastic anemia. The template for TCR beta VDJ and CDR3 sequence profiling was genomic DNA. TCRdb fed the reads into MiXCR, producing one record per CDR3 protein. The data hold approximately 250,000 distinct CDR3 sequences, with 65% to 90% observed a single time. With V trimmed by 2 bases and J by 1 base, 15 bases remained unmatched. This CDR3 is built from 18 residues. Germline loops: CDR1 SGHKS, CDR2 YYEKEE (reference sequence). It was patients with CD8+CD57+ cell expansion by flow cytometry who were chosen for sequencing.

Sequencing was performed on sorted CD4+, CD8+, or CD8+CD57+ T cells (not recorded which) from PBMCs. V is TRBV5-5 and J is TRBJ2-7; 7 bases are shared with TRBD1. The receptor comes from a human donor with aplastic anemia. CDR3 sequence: CASSFRPHGTALSYEQYV. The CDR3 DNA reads TGTGCCAGCAGCTTTAGGCCACACGGGACAGCCCTTTCCTACGAGCAGTACGTC.